Included here is one T cell receptor beta chain sequence, with context. Its target is not known. Looked up from germline, CDR1 is MNHNS and CDR2 is SASEGT. CDR3 length: 13 residues. The V gene lost 3 bases and the J gene lost 7 bases, with 9 bases spanning the gap. The sample is drawn from a study of beta chain features in type 1 diabetes. Study-wide points: Within each of all four CD4+ subsets, Type 1 diabetes patients had TCRB CDR3s that were moderately but significantly shorter. At VDJ recombination sites, type 1 diabetes patients had fewer insertions and more deleted nucleotides.

Sequencing targeted expressed TCRB transcripts, as all isolated RNA had been reverse transcribed. Here immunoSEQ multiplex PCR was the method, and the copy in TCRdb shows in-frame clones only, minus some. In the table there are over 150,000 clones, around a tenth of which are singletons. The TCR originated in a man aged 25 to 40 with type 1 diabetes. The sample comprised central memory CD4+ T cells from blood. This rearrangement joins TRBV6-1 to TRBJ1-4, with a weak D call TRBD1 (6 bases). In nucleotides, the CDR3 is TGTGCCAGCAGTGAGCTGGACAGTGAAAAACTGTTTTTT. It translates to CASSELDSEKLFF.